The 31 T cell receptor beta chains reported below all come from one sample, sequenced in a study of OX40 agonist ivuxolimab in advanced cancers. Clones were read by immunoSEQ multiplex PCR, and TCRdb kept only the in-frame ones, dropping some. This table has tens of thousands of clones, roughly 89% appearing once. The sample here was CD4+ or CD8+ T cells sorted from blood, taken in a trial of the OX40 agonist ivuxolimab. Receptors originate from an adult with an advanced solid tumor such as melanoma, head and neck, liver or kidney cancer.

The J gene is TRBJ2-1, the V gene TRBV19, with D perhaps given as TRBD1 or TRBD2 (5 bases each). The ends were cut back, 6 bases at V and 6 bases at J, with 12 bases in the middle. The germline V gene encodes CDR1 LNHDA and CDR2 SQIVND (reference sequence). The length of the CDR3 is 13 residues. The CDR3 DNA reads TGTGCCAGTAGGTCGGGACCAACCAATGAGCAGTTCTTC. Amino acid sequence: CASRSGPTNEQFF.

The gene calls are TRBV5-1 and TRBJ2-7, with D possibly matching TRBD1 (5 bases). The CDR3 has 14 residues. The germline V gene encodes CDR1 SGHRS and CDR2 YFSETQ. The germline V and J ends were trimmed by 2 bases and 3 bases, with 12 bases remaining between them. The DNA of the CDR3 is TGCGCCAGCAGCTTTTGGGGCTCCGACTACGAGCAGTACTTC. Encoded protein: CASSFWGSDYEQYF.

This rearrangement joins TRBV7-9 to TRBJ2-5; 8 positions agree with TRBD1. CDR1 is SEHNR, CDR2 FQNEAQ, per germline (reference sequence). The CDR3 has 14 amino acids. V trimming: 5 bases; J trimming: 5 bases; junction bases outside the gene matches: 7. In DNA form, the CDR3 reads TGTGCCAGCAGCCACGGACAGGGAGTGGAGACCCAGTACTTC. Amino acids: CASSHGQGVETQYF.

The chain combines TRBV13 with TRBJ2-7; D unclear. The CDR3 is 12 amino acids. V was trimmed by 2 bases and J by 5 bases, leaving 7 bases between them. Per germline, CDR1 PRHDT and CDR2 FYEKMQ (reference sequence). The CDR3 is CASSLTDDEQYF. DNA for the CDR3: TGTGCCAGCAGCTTAACTGACGACGAGCAGTACTTC. Drawing the rest from reference TRBV13 and TRBJ2-7, the complete variable domain is AAGVIQSPRHLIKEKRETATLKCYPIPRHDTVYWYQQGPGQDPQFLISFYEKMQSDKGSIPDRFSAQQFSDYHSELNMSSLELGDSALYFCASSLTDDEQYFGPGTRLTVT.

The rearrangement joins TRBV7-9 to TRBJ2-1; a possible D gene is TRBD2 (5 bases). This CDR3 is 13 amino acids long. Germline V gene lookup returns CDR1 SEHNR and CDR2 FQNEAQ (reference sequence). The V gene lost 4 bases and the J gene lost 2 bases, with 6 bases spanning the gap. CDR3 amino acids: CASSSGTYNEQFF. In DNA, the CDR3 is TGTGCCAGCAGCTCCGGGACCTACAATGAGCAGTTCTTC.

The chain couples TRBV11-2 to TRBJ2-7, with 7 bases lining up with TRBD2. After removal of 3 bases from V and 2 bases from J, the junction contained 10 bases not matched to a gene. This CDR3 contains 16 residues. Germline V CDR1 and CDR2: SGHAT, FQNNGV. CDR3 DNA sequence: TGTGCCAGCAGCTTCACGAGCGGGGACCCTCCCTACGAGCAGTACTTC. This translates into CASSFTSGDPPYEQYF.

This chain connects TRBV7-8 to TRBJ2-2; D remains ambiguous. Germline V gives CDR1 SGHVS, CDR2 FQNEAQ. V dropped 5 bases and J dropped 6 bases, with 25 bases sitting between them. The CDR3 runs to 18 residues. The CDR3 bases are TGTGCCAGCAGCCCCCCCCCTCTCCCGGGCCCGCGACCCGGGGAGCTGTTTTTT. Protein sequence: CASSPPPLPGPRPGELFF.

The V call is TRBV5-1, the J call TRBJ2-5, with TRBD2 matching 9 bases. Unmatched junction bases numbered 6, after V lost 4 bases and J lost 5 bases. The germline CDR1 and CDR2 sequences are SGHRS and YFSETQ. CDR3 length equals 14 residues. This chain's CDR3 is CASSGGTSRETQYF. CDR3 coding DNA: TGCGCCAGCAGCGGGGGGACTAGCCGGGAGACCCAGTACTTC.

This CDR3 reads CASSQLTGNYGYTF. The DNA of the CDR3 is TGCGCCAGCAGCCAACTCACAGGGAACTATGGCTACACCTTC. The V and J genes are TRBV4-3 and TRBJ1-2; D perhaps matches TRBD1 (6 bases). The ends were cut back, 2 bases at V and 2 bases at J, with 9 bases in the middle. The CDR3 contains 14 residues. The germline gives CDR1 LGHNA, CDR2 YSLEER.

J is TRBJ2-3 and V is TRBV19; a weak D match, TRBD2 (6 bases). There are 14 residues in the CDR3. Looked up from germline, CDR1 is LNHDA and CDR2 is SQIVND (reference sequence). Trimming stripped 5 bases from V and 1 base from J, with 10 bases between. The CDR3 DNA is TGTGCCAGTAGTTTGGCTAGCGGCACAGATACGCAGTATTTT. Amino acids: CASSLASGTDTQYF.

The gene calls are TRBV7-9 and TRBJ1-1; 11 positions agree with TRBD1. V lost 8 bases and J lost 7; bases outside the gene matches: 9. CDR3 size: 14 residues. Per germline, CDR1 SEHNR and CDR2 FQNEAQ (reference sequence). The CDR3 sequence is CASGSGTGGFEAFF. For the CDR3, the DNA is TGTGCCAGCGGATCCGGGACAGGGGGATTTGAAGCTTTCTTT.

This clone was seen once. J is TRBJ2-1 and V is TRBV9; tentative D call: TRBD1 (6 bases). This CDR3 has 15 amino acids. The V end lost 0 bases, the J end lost 1 base, and 8 bases lay between the germline ends. Per germline, CDR1 SGDLS and CDR2 YYNGEE. CDR3 sequence reads: CASSVEGESYNEQFF. As DNA, the CDR3 is TGTGCCAGCAGCGTAGAGGGGGAGTCCTACAATGAGCAGTTCTTC.

The chain links TRBV28 to TRBJ2-3, with no clear D. Per the germline V gene, CDR1 is MDHEN and CDR2 is SYDVKM. The germline V and J ends were trimmed by 3 bases and 2 bases, with 9 bases remaining between them. CDR3 length: 14 residues. CDR3 region: CASSLGGTTDTQYF. In DNA form, the CDR3 reads TGTGCCAGCAGTTTGGGCGGTACCACAGATACGCAGTATTTT.

This clone occurred once. The chain uses TRBV27 and TRBJ1-1; D gene uncertain. The V and J ends lost 10 bases and 2 bases respectively, with 17 bases between them. This CDR3 spans 14 amino acids. In germline, CDR1 is MNHEY, CDR2 SMNVEV (reference sequence). CDR3: CATQPTLPNTEAFF. The CDR3 coding sequence is TGTGCCACCCAACCAACACTTCCCAACACTGAAGCTTTCTTT.

Concerning this clone: One end of the junction varies from germline; a read error may be responsible. The chain joins TRBV7-6 to TRBJ2-3, with D unclear. Looked up from germline, CDR1 is SGHVS and CDR2 is FNYEAQ. The CDR3 loop spans 15 amino acids. CDR3 DNA: TGTGCCGGCAGCTTATGGACCTATAGCACAGATACGCAGTATTTT. Protein sequence: CAGSLWTYSTDTQYF.

This clone was seen once. The J gene is TRBJ2-1, the V gene TRBV5-4, with 10 positions matching TRBD2. The CDR3 contains 16 residues. V shed 4 bases, J shed 7 bases, and the junction held 11 bases outside the gene matches. The V gene's germline CDR1 is SGHNT and CDR2 YYREEE (reference sequence). Written as DNA, the CDR3 is TGTGCCAGCAGCGCCCCGATAGCGGGGGGCCGAAATGAGCAGTTCTTC. Encoded protein: CASSAPIAGGRNEQFF.

The chain carries TRBV11-2 and TRBJ2-1; D call uncertain. This CDR3 has 16 residues. With 3 bases removed from V and 0 bases from J, the gap between germline ends came to 12 bases. CDR1 and CDR2 (germline): SGHAT, FQNNGV. The CDR3 DNA is TGTGCCAGCAGCTTCTCGTCATCAAACTCCTACAATGAGCAGTTCTTC. Translation gives CASSFSSSNSYNEQFF.

For the CDR3, the DNA is TGTGCCAGCAGCTCCGCGGGATTAGCTTCCTACGAGCAGTACTTC. Its protein product is CASSSAGLASYEQYF. This chain connects TRBV2 to TRBJ2-7, with D possibly matching TRBD2 (6 bases). The CDR3 contains 15 residues. CDR1 and CDR2 (germline): SNHLY, FYNNEI. Trimming shortened V by 6 bases and J by 1 base, and 16 bases separated the two germline ends.

The chain couples TRBV29-1 to TRBJ2-7; D is ambiguous. This CDR3 has 12 residues. Trimming took off 3 bases at V and 7 bases at J, with 13 bases between the two ends. CDR1 and CDR2 (germline): SQVTM, ANQGSEA. Here the CDR3 DNA reads TGCAGCGTTGACGGCCTGATGGGAGAGCAGTACTTC. This sequence encodes CSVDGLMGEQYF.

The chain recombines TRBV5-1 with TRBJ2-1; D unclear. The germline V and J ends were trimmed by 2 bases and 0 bases, with 6 bases remaining between them. CDR1 is SGHRS, CDR2 YFSETQ, per germline. The CDR3 length is 14 residues. CDR3 loop: CASSFTDSYNEQFF. Here the CDR3 DNA reads TGCGCCAGCAGCTTTACAGACTCCTACAATGAGCAGTTCTTC.

In its sample, this clone ranks as medium-sized. CDR3 sequence: CASSTAYDRENYGYTF. The CDR3 DNA is TGTGCCAGTAGTACAGCTTACGACAGGGAGAACTATGGCTACACCTTC. The chain uses TRBV19 and TRBJ1-2, with 7 bases identical to TRBD1. This CDR3 spans 16 amino acids. The V gene's germline CDR1 is LNHDA and CDR2 SQIVND (reference sequence). Trimming removed 4 bases from V and 2 bases from J; junction bases left unmatched: 10.

J is TRBJ2-1 and V is TRBV27, with TRBD1 matching over 9 bases. Germline lookup yields CDR1 MNHEY and CDR2 SMNVEV (reference sequence). Trimming took 5 bases from V and 4 from J; bases not matched to a gene: 9. The CDR3 runs 16 residues. CDR3 in DNA: TGTGCCAGCAGTGACGGACAGGGGTCAGGTTACAATGAGCAGTTCTTC. It translates to CASSDGQGSGYNEQFF.

This chain joins TRBV7-9 and TRBJ1-1; D is unclear. The CDR3 is 11 residues long. The germline V gene encodes CDR1 SEHNR and CDR2 FQNEAQ (reference sequence). Trimming removed 8 bases at V and 7 bases at J, with 11 bases between. CDR3 bases: TGTGCCAGCTTAGGGAGTGGTGAAGCTTTCTTT. Translating gives CASLGSGEAFF.

This rearrangement joins TRBV25-1 to TRBJ2-1, with D maybe TRBD1 (5 bases). Germline lookup yields CDR1 MGHDK and CDR2 SYGVNS. The CDR3 is made up of 14 amino acids. The ends were cut back, 5 bases at V and 7 bases at J, with 15 bases in the middle. The CDR3 region is CASSPQGLVNEQFF. CDR3 nucleotide sequence: TGTGCCAGCAGTCCTCAGGGTTTGGTGAATGAGCAGTTCTTC. Looking up the rest from reference TRBV25-1 and TRBJ2-1 gives the full variable domain: EADIYQTPRYLVIGTGKKITLECSQTMGHDKMYWYQQDPGMELHLIHYSYGVNSTEKGDLSSESTVSRIRTEHFPLTLESARPSHTSQYLCASSPQGLVNEQFFGPGTRLTVL.

The V call is TRBV5-4, the J call TRBJ2-1; weak D call: TRBD1 (6 bases). The CDR3 has 14 amino acids. Germline CDR1 reads SGHNT; CDR2 reads YYREEE (reference sequence). The V end was cut by 2 bases, the J end by 6 bases, with 12 bases between. The CDR3 coding sequence is TGTGCCAGCAGCTTTTCGGACAGCATCAATGAGCAGTTCTTC. The encoded protein is CASSFSDSINEQFF.

The chain links TRBV13 to TRBJ1-1; 11 bases are shared with TRBD1. The CDR3 contains 14 residues. V lost 4 bases, J lost 3 bases, and 1 base stayed unmatched. Germline V lookup: CDR1 PRHDT, CDR2 FYEKMQ (reference sequence). CDR3 protein: CASSSDRGHTEAFF. The DNA for the CDR3 is TGTGCCAGCAGCTCGGACAGGGGGCACACTGAAGCTTTCTTT.

V usage is TRBV19 and J usage is TRBJ2-1; a possible D gene is TRBD2 (6 bases). The length of the CDR3 is 16 residues. Trimming took off 6 bases at V and 7 bases at J, with 22 bases between the two ends. Germline lookup yields CDR1 LNHDA and CDR2 SQIVND (reference sequence). The CDR3 nucleotides read TGTGCCAGTAGACCCCTCAGGGCGGAGGGTGGGAATGAGCAGTTCTTC. This sequence encodes CASRPLRAEGGNEQFF.

The chain joins TRBV27 to TRBJ2-3; perhaps TRBD2 as D (5 bases). Germline-derived CDR1 and CDR2 are MNHEY and SMNVEV (reference sequence). Trimming shortened V by 2 bases and J by 6 bases, and 12 bases separated the two germline ends. CDR3 length: 14 amino acids. The DNA for the CDR3 is TGTGCCAGCAGTTTAGTTGCGGGCGGGGATACGCAGTATTTT. Encoded protein: CASSLVAGGDTQYF.

The chain carries TRBV5-8 and TRBJ2-7; 7 nucleotides align to TRBD1. The CDR3 runs 13 residues. Germline loops: CDR1 SGHTS, CDR2 YDEGEE. Unmatched junction bases numbered 2, after V lost 3 bases and J lost 2 bases. The CDR3 reads CASSWGQPYEQYV. DNA for the CDR3: TGTGCCAGCAGCTGGGGACAGCCCTACGAGCAGTACGTC.

This chain uses TRBV19 with TRBJ2-7; the match to TRBD2 covers 10 bases. The CDR3 extends over 14 amino acids. Unmatched junction bases numbered 2, after V lost 5 bases and J lost 1 base. CDR1 is LNHDA and CDR2 is SQIVND in the germline V gene (reference sequence). CDR3 bases: TGTGCCAGTAGTGTACTAGCGGGGTCCTACGAGCAGTACTTC. Amino acid sequence: CASSVLAGSYEQYF.

This chain links TRBV5-1 with TRBJ2-1; 13 bases map to TRBD2. V lost 4 bases to trimming and J lost 4 bases; unmatched junction nucleotides: 5. Germline CDR1 SGHRS, CDR2 YFSETQ. This CDR3 is built from 16 residues. The CDR3 bases are TGCGCCAGCAGCCCCTGGACTAGCGGGGGATACAATGAGCAGTTCTTC. Encoded protein: CASSPWTSGGYNEQFF.